These 10 T cell receptor beta chains came from one sample sequenced in a study of CD8 T cells in ankylosing spondylitis (dated by TCRdb to the late 2010s). Libraries were built with 5' RACE. These reads were obtained on an Illumina HiSeq 2500. TCRdb reworked the public reads: Q25 trimming with fastp, MiXCR clone assembly, productive beta chains retained. Rows are unified per CDR3 protein, each entry keeping the most common DNA and genes. This sample holds about 200,000 distinct CDR3 sequences; roughly 13% were observed only once. 15% to 20% of the sample is taken by the ten largest. The sequenced sample was blood, either unsorted or a sorted T cell fraction (not recorded which). These receptors all stem from a male donor with ankylosing spondylitis or in good health (not recorded which).

The V and J genes are TRBV20-1 and TRBJ2-5; 7 bases are a match to TRBD2. This CDR3 comprises 16 residues. V shed 6 bases and J 5 bases; nucleotides not matched to a gene: 18. Germline CDR1 and CDR2: DFQATT and SNEGSKA (reference sequence). Written as DNA, the CDR3 is TGCAGTGCGGGTCCGGAGCTAGCGGCCGAGATTGAGACCCAGTACTTC. It yields the protein CSAGPELAAEIETQYF.

This clonotype has a handful of counts. The DNA of the CDR3 is TGTGCCAGCAGTGACTCCGGGAGGCTGCCTGATACGCAGTATTTT. Translated, it gives CASSDSGRLPDTQYF. The chain is built from TRBV6-4 and TRBJ2-3, with TRBD2 identical over 7 bases. CDR3 length equals 15 residues. The V and J ends lost 0 bases and 6 bases, in that order; junction bases with no gene match: 6. CDR1 MRHNA and CDR2 SNTAGT come from the germline V gene.

This clonotype has just a few counts. The rearrangement links TRBV5-6 to TRBJ1-5; D is undetermined. CDR3 size: 12 residues. V dropped 5 bases and J dropped 7 bases, with 10 bases sitting between them. Germline CDR1 reads SGHDT; CDR2 reads YYEEEE. CDR3 loop: CASRPTDQPQHF. CDR3 coding DNA: TGTGCCAGCAGGCCTACCGACCAGCCCCAGCATTTT.

The chain links TRBV6-4 to TRBJ2-1, with TRBD2 matching 10 bases. In germline, CDR1 is MRHNA, CDR2 SNTAGT. CDR3 length equals 19 residues. V shed 0 bases and J 6 bases; nucleotides not matched to a gene: 14. CDR3 DNA sequence: TGTGCCAGCAGTGACTCGAGTGTGGGGGTAGCGGGAGGTGGCAATGAGCAGTTCTTC. As protein: CASSDSSVGVAGGGNEQFF.

In this sample, this clonotype turned up many times. CDR3 sequence: CASSGGVGNTGELFF. As DNA, the CDR3 is TGTGCCAGCAGTGGGGGCGTGGGGAACACCGGGGAGCTGTTTTTT. The genes are TRBV27 and TRBJ2-2, with a weak D call TRBD1 (6 bases). This CDR3 spans 15 amino acids. V was trimmed by 5 bases and J by 1 base, leaving 11 bases between them. CDR1 is MNHEY and CDR2 is SMNVEV in the germline V gene (reference sequence).

The chain employs TRBV4-1 and TRBJ2-3, with a weak D call TRBD2 (6 bases). The V and J ends lost 2 bases and 4 bases respectively, with 13 bases between them. The germline CDR1 and CDR2 sequences are MGHRA and YSYEKL. The CDR3 has 15 amino acids. The CDR3 region has the DNA TGCGCCAGCAGCCAAAGGAGGGGAGCCCCAGATACGCAGTATTTT. Translation: CASSQRRGAPDTQYF.

There are many counts of this clonotype. This chain connects TRBV5-6 to TRBJ2-6; 9 positions match TRBD1. The CDR3 loop spans 15 amino acids. The V segment lost 4 bases and the J segment 3 bases; nucleotides outside the gene matches: 2. The germline V gene has CDR1 SGHDT and CDR2 YYEEEE. The CDR3 loop reads CASSPGQGGANVLTF. In DNA, the CDR3 is TGTGCCAGCAGCCCGGGACAGGGTGGGGCCAACGTCCTGACTTTC.

The table lists this clonotype with many counts. The V call is TRBV10-3, the J call TRBJ2-5; D gene ambiguous. V dropped 0 bases and J dropped 2 bases, with 7 bases sitting between them. Germline lookup yields CDR1 ENHRY and CDR2 SYGVKD. This CDR3 is built from 14 residues. CDR3 nucleotide sequence: TGTGCCATCAGTGAGTCTTGGGTGCAAGAGACCCAGTACTTC. It codes for CAISESWVQETQYF.

This CDR3 is CASSYSPGPGTEAFF. The CDR3 DNA reads TGTGCCAGCAGTTACTCGCCGGGGCCGGGGACTGAAGCTTTCTTT. This rearrangement joins TRBV6-5 to TRBJ1-1; the D gene is possibly TRBD1 (5 bases). CDR3 length: 15 residues. Trimming stripped 0 bases from V and 5 bases from J, with 13 bases between. The germline CDR1 and CDR2 sequences are MNHEY and SVGAGI.

This clonotype has only a few counts. The chain employs TRBV11-2 and TRBJ1-1, with D maybe TRBD1 (5 bases). The CDR3 runs to 18 residues. Germline V gives CDR1 SGHAT, CDR2 FQNNGV. Trimming took 1 base from V and 2 from J, leaving 20 bases between them. The CDR3 nucleotides are TGTGCCAGCAGCTTAGTGTCGGGGTGGGGACTCCTAAACACTGAAGCTTTCTTT. It yields the protein CASSLVSGWGLLNTEAFF.